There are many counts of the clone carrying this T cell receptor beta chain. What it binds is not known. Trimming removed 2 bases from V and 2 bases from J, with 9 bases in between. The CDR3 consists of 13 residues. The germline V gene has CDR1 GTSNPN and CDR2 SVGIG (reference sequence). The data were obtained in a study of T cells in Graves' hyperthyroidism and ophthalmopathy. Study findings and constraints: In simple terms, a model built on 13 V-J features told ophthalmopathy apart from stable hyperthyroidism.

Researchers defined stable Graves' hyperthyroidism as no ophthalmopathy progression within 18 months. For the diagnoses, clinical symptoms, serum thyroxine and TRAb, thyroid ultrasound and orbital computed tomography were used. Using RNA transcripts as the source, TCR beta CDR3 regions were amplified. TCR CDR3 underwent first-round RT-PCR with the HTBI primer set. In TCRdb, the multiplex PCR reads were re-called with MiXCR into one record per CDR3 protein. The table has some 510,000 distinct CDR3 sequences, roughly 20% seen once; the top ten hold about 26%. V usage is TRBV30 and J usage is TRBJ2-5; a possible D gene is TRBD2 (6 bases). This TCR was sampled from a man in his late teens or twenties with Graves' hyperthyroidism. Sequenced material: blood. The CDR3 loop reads CAWSLAAQETQYF. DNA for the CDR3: TGTGCCTGGAGTTTAGCGGCGCAAGAGACCCAGTACTTC.